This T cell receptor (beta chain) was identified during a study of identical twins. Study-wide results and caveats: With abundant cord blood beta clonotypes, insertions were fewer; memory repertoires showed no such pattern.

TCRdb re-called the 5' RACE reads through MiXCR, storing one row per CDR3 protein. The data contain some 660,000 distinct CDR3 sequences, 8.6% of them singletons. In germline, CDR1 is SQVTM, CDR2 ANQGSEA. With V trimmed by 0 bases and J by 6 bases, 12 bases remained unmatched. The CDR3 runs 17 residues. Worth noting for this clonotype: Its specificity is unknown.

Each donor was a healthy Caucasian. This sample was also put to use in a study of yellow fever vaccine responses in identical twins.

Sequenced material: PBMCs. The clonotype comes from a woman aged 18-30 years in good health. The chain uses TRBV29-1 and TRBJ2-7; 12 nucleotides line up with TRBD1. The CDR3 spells CSVEEPLPGQGAREQYF. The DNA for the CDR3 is TGCAGCGTTGAAGAACCGTTACCGGGACAGGGGGCGCGCGAGCAGTACTTC.